Listed below are T cell receptor beta chains from one sample, sequenced in a study of T cell responses to AZD1222 COVID-19 vaccine. Produced via immunoSEQ multiplex PCR; TCRdb's table is partial and in-frame only. The table has roughly 120,000 clones, 85% to 95% seen once. The sequences come from peripheral blood, collected 28 days after the second AZD1222 dose. These receptors came from an adult who received the AZD1222 COVID-19 vaccine. Both conserved end residues are part of each CDR3. A D gene is named only where the DNA matches it firmly. Expanded clones get a size class; other rows say once, few or many, or leave the size out.

size	D	V	J	DNA	CDR3
.	.	TRBV5-6	TRBJ2-2	TGTGCCAGCAGCTTGAAGCCCAACGCTGGGGAGCTGTTTTTT	CASSLKPNAGELFF
.	.	TRBV4-1	TRBJ2-3	TGCGCCAGCAGCCAAGGAGTAAAGGGCCCAGATACGCAGTATTTT	CASSQGVKGPDTQYF
.	.	TRBV28	TRBJ1-5	TGTGCCAGCAGGAACCTGGGAACTAATCAGCCCCAGCATTTT	CASRNLGTNQPQHF
.	.	TRBV3-1/TRBV3-2	TRBJ1-1	TGTGCCAGCAGCCAATCGAACAGCCTTTTAGGGGAAGCTTTCTTT	CASSQSNSLLGEAFF
.	TRBD1	TRBV10-3	TRBJ2-7	TGTGCCATCAGGGGGGACAGGGCCTACGAGCAGTACTTC	CAIRGDRAYEQYF
.	.	TRBV6-5	TRBJ1-3	TGTGCCAGCATAAAAGTCCCCCCTACGGGAAACACCATATATTTT	CASIKVPPTGNTIYF
once	TRBD1	TRBV12-3/TRBV12-4	TRBJ1-1	TGTGCCAGCAGCGAATACAGGGGAAGTGAAGCTTTCTTT	CASSEYRGSEAFF
.	TRBD2	TRBV2	TRBJ2-1	TGTGCCAGCAGTGAAGCGCGACTAGCGGACTCCTACAATGAGCAGTTCTTC	CASSEARLADSYNEQFF
.	.	TRBV7-9	TRBJ1-4	TGTGCCATTAGTGCAACAACTAATGAAAAACTGTTTTTT	CAISATTNEKLFF
.	.	TRBV6-5	TRBJ1-2	TGTGCCAGCAGTTACTCGAGCAGGGAGGAGGGCTACACCTTC	CASSYSSREEGYTF
.	.	TRBV5-8	TRBJ1-6	TGTGCCAGCAGCTTGGGAGGCAGAATTAATTCACCCCTCCACTTT	CASSLGGRINSPLHF
.	TRBD1	TRBV6-2/TRBV6-3	TRBJ1-5	TGTGCCAGCAGTTATGAGGACAGGGCGCGTCAGCCCCAGCATTTT	CASSYEDRARQPQHF
.	.	TRBV2	TRBJ2-1	TGTGCCAGCAGTGATGTAACGGGAGCTGACAATGAGCAGTTCTTC	CASSDVTGADNEQFF
.	TRBD2	TRBV9	TRBJ2-3	TGTGCCAGCAGCGTAGAGGCGGGAGGAATCACAGATACGCAGTATTTT	CASSVEAGGITDTQYF
.	TRBD1	TRBV27	TRBJ1-2	TGTGCCAGCAGTTCCGGGACAGGGAAGGGCTACACCTTC	CASSSGTGKGYTF
few	.	TRBV30	TRBJ1-6	TGTGCCTGGAAGGACATCCGTGTGAATTCACCCCTCCACTTT	CAWKDIRVNSPLHF
.	TRBD1	TRBV9	TRBJ1-2	TGTGCCAGCAGCGCCAAGTCCCGACAGGGTTTTGGCTACACCTTC	CASSAKSRQGFGYTF
.	.	TRBV11-2	TRBJ2-5	TGTGCCAGCAGCTACGCGGGGCTTCAAGAGACCCAGTACTTC	CASSYAGLQETQYF
.	.	TRBV4-2	TRBJ2-3	TGTGCCAGCAGCCAACGCCTTGACGCCGCAGATACGCAGTATTTT	CASSQRLDAADTQYF
.	.	TRBV14	TRBJ2-5	TGTGCCAGCAGCCAAGGCAGACTTCTCCAAGAGACCCAGTACTTC	CASSQGRLLQETQYF
.	.	TRBV19	TRBJ1-5	TGTGCCAGTACCCCCCTCAACAGCGCCAATCAGCCCCAGCATTTT	CASTPLNSANQPQHF
.	.	TRBV2	TRBJ1-5	TGTGCCAGCGACACCTCGCTGAATCAGCCCCAGCATTTT	CASDTSLNQPQHF
.	.	TRBV5-1	TRBJ2-5	TGCGCCAGCAGCTTGGGGGGCGGCTACCAAGAGACCCAGTACTTC	CASSLGGGYQETQYF
.	.	TRBV2	TRBJ2-7	TGTGCCAGCAGTAAACTGGGACCTCCGTCCTACGAGCAGTACTTC	CASSKLGPPSYEQYF
once	.	TRBV2	TRBJ2-3	TGTGCCAGCAGTGAAGCGCATGTGGGCACCTGGGGCACAGATACGCAGTATTTT	CASSEAHVGTWGTDTQYF
.	.	TRBV7-9	TRBJ2-2	TGTGCCAGCAGCTTAGGGGCCAGACCGAACACCGGGGAGCTGTTTTTT	CASSLGARPNTGELFF
.	.	TRBV5-1	TRBJ2-7	TGCGCCAGCAGCTTGGGCGGGCCCACCCTAGGACACGAGCAGTACTTC	CASSLGGPTLGHEQYF
.	TRBD2	TRBV27	TRBJ2-1	TGTGCCAGCAGTCCCCTCGGGACTAAAGTTGAGCAGTTCTTC	CASSPLGTKVEQFF
.	TRBD1	TRBV6-2/TRBV6-3	TRBJ1-2	TGTGCCAGCAGTTACTCCGAGGGGGCTTCCTATGGCTACACCTTC	CASSYSEGASYGYTF
.	.	TRBV28	TRBJ1-4	TGTGCCAGCAGTTTACCGACAACTAATGAAAAACTGTTTTTT	CASSLPTTNEKLFF
.	TRBD1	TRBV29-1	TRBJ1-5	TGCAGCGTAATAGGGACAGGGGGAGAGCCCCAGCATTTT	CSVIGTGGEPQHF
.	.	TRBV6-2/TRBV6-3	TRBJ1-5	TGTGCCAGCAGTTATCCTAAAGTGGGTGGCAATCAGCCCCAGCATTTT	CASSYPKVGGNQPQHF
.	TRBD2	TRBV6-1	TRBJ2-2	TGTGCCAGCAGTGACCCCGGGATAGCGGGAAACACCGGGGAGCTGTTTTTT	CASSDPGIAGNTGELFF
.	TRBD1	TRBV30	TRBJ2-1	TGTGCCTGGGGACGGGACAGGGGGATCGATGAGCAGTTCTTC	CAWGRDRGIDEQFF
.	.	TRBV19	TRBJ1-2	TGTGCCAGTAGTATAGGCACGGCGTCCTATGGCTACACCTTC	CASSIGTASYGYTF
.	.	TRBV7-2	TRBJ1-2	TGTGCCATCCGAAACAGAGTTAGCTACACCTTC	CAIRNRVSYTF
once	TRBD2	TRBV5-6	TRBJ2-1	TGTGCCAGCAGCATACAAGCGGGAGGGTATCAGTTCTTC	CASSIQAGGYQFF
.	TRBD1	TRBV29-1	TRBJ1-2	TGCAGCGCACAGGGGGCGGTAAGGGATGGCTACACCTTC	CSAQGAVRDGYTF
.	TRBD2	TRBV5-6	TRBJ2-6	TGTGCCAGCACCCCTAGGGGAGGGTCCGGGGCCAACGTCCTGACTTTC	CASTPRGGSGANVLTF
.	.	TRBV3-1/TRBV3-2	TRBJ2-2	TGTGCCAGCAGCCAAGGGCCGGGAAAAACCGGGGAGCTGTTTTTT	CASSQGPGKTGELFF
.	TRBD2	TRBV5-5	TRBJ2-1	TGTGCCAGCAGCTTGGTGACTAGCGGGCCCTCCTACAATGAGCAGTTCTTC	CASSLVTSGPSYNEQFF
.	.	TRBV7-8	TRBJ2-2	TGTGCCAGCAGCTTAGTGGGACCTAACACCGGGGAGCTGTTTTTT	CASSLVGPNTGELFF
.	TRBD1	TRBV4-2	TRBJ2-6	TGTGCCAGCAGCCAACGGACAGGGGCTTACTCTGGGGCCAACGTCCTGACTTTC	CASSQRTGAYSGANVLTF
.	.	TRBV7-3	TRBJ1-1	TGTGCCAGCAGATTACAGGGGAACACTGAAGCTTTCTTT	CASRLQGNTEAFF
.	.	TRBV7-9	TRBJ1-4	TGTGCCAGCAGCGACAGGCAGCTCAATGAAAAACTGTTTTTT	CASSDRQLNEKLFF
.	.	TRBV19	TRBJ1-1	TGTGCCAGTAGTATAGATATTCTAGGTACTGAAGCTTTCTTT	CASSIDILGTEAFF
.	TRBD2	TRBV6-2/TRBV6-3	TRBJ2-5	TGTGCCAGCAGCCAACGACTAGCGGGGCCGAAGACCCAGTACTTC	CASSQRLAGPKTQYF
.	TRBD1	TRBV18	TRBJ1-2	TGTGCCAGCTCACCAGGGGACAGGGGGCTCGATGGCTACACCTTC	CASSPGDRGLDGYTF
.	.	TRBV3-1/TRBV3-2	TRBJ1-3	TGTGCCAGCAGCCAAGATAATTTCCCTGGAAACACCATATATTTT	CASSQDNFPGNTIYF